This is a list of T cell receptor beta chains from one sample in a study of control samples from healthy donors and cancer patients. Using immunoSEQ multiplex PCR, the repertoire was profiled, and TCRdb retains in-frame clones only, with some absent. This repertoire shows some 200,000 clones, around 94% found once; its top ten account for 1.5%. The sample comprised blood. The receptors originated from a man in his fifties in good health. CDR3s include the opening cysteine and the closing phenylalanine or tryptophan. The order of the fields is CDR3 length, V gene, clone size, J gene, D gene, CDR3 protein, CDR3 DNA. D genes are given only for firm matches. Rows give clone size only sometimes, using once, few, many, or a class for an expanded clone.

13,TRBV28,NA,TRBJ2-7,NA,CASTHRGFYEQYF,TGTGCCAGCACCCATCGGGGGTTTTACGAGCAGTACTTC
16,TRBV27,once,TRBJ2-1,NA,CASSFLSQGNPPEQFF,TGTGCCAGCAGTTTTCTATCACAGGGAAACCCTCCTGAGCAGTTCTTC
13,TRBV3-1/TRBV3-2,NA,TRBJ1-5,NA,CASSSGTYQPQHF,TGTGCCAGCAGTTCCGGGACCTATCAGCCCCAGCATTTT
15,TRBV28,once,TRBJ1-6,TRBD1,CASTRGGTANSPLHF,TGTGCCAGCACCCGCGGGGGGACAGCTAATTCACCCCTCCACTTT
15,TRBV6-5,few,TRBJ1-4,TRBD1,CASRAAGQAYEKLFF,TGTGCCAGCAGGGCAGCGGGACAGGCTTATGAAAAACTGTTTTTT
14,TRBV6-6,NA,TRBJ2-7,TRBD1,CASTPGQGASEQYF,TGTGCCAGCACCCCAGGACAGGGGGCGTCCGAGCAGTACTTC
13,TRBV10-3,NA,TRBJ2-7,NA,CAISEDSDGEQYF,TGTGCCATCAGTGAAGACAGTGATGGCGAGCAGTACTTC
14,TRBV28,NA,TRBJ1-1,TRBD1,CASKDRGLDPEAFF,TGTGCCAGCAAGGACAGGGGGCTAGACCCTGAAGCTTTCTTT
14,TRBV6-2/TRBV6-3,NA,TRBJ1-1,NA,CASSYYLGVPEAFF,TGTGCCAGCAGTTACTACCTGGGGGTACCTGAAGCTTTCTTT
12,TRBV3-1/TRBV3-2,NA,TRBJ1-1,NA,CASRFPGTEAFF,TGTGCCAGCAGATTCCCTGGGACTGAAGCTTTCTTT
16,TRBV10-3,NA,TRBJ2-2,TRBD2,CAISEEGLAGTGELFF,TGTGCCATCAGTGAGGAGGGTCTAGCGGGTACCGGGGAGCTGTTTTTT
13,TRBV2,NA,TRBJ1-3,TRBD1,CASQGAWGNTIYF,TGTGCCAGCCAGGGGGCTTGGGGAAACACCATATATTTT
16,TRBV19,NA,TRBJ1-5,NA,CASSIPGDGEGQPQHF,TGTGCCAGTAGTATCCCAGGGGACGGCGAAGGCCAGCCCCAGCATTTT
15,TRBV28,NA,TRBJ1-1,NA,CASSLRVRGGTEAFF,TGTGCCAGCAGTTTAAGGGTCAGGGGCGGCACTGAAGCTTTCTTT
13,TRBV2,NA,TRBJ1-2,TRBD1,CASRMTGNYGYTF,TGTGCCAGTCGAATGACAGGGAACTATGGCTACACCTTC
13,TRBV10-2,NA,TRBJ2-2,NA,CASSGGPAGELFF,TGCGCCAGCAGTGGAGGCCCGGCCGGGGAGCTGTTTTTT
14,TRBV3-1/TRBV3-2,NA,TRBJ1-2,NA,CASSQAPSGAGYTF,TGTGCCAGCAGCCAAGCCCCTTCGGGGGCTGGCTACACCTTC
14,TRBV19,once,TRBJ1-2,NA,CASSIGSRNYGYTF,TGTGCCAGTAGTATAGGGTCGCGGAACTATGGCTACACCTTC
15,TRBV5-4,NA,TRBJ1-1,TRBD1,CASSPTGEVNTEAFF,TGTGCCAGCAGCCCAACAGGGGAGGTGAACACTGAAGCTTTCTTT
17,TRBV25-1,NA,TRBJ2-1,TRBD2,CASSEFPGSGGVYEQFF,TGTGCCAGCAGTGAATTCCCCGGGAGCGGGGGGGTATATGAGCAGTTCTTC
14,TRBV30,NA,TRBJ2-5,TRBD1,CAWSSTGGRETQYF,TGTGCCTGGAGCTCGACAGGGGGCCGGGAGACCCAGTACTTC
12,TRBV28,NA,TRBJ1-1,NA,CASSTGTIEAFF,TGTGCCAGCAGCACCGGGACTATTGAAGCTTTCTTT
15,TRBV6-1,NA,TRBJ1-1,TRBD1,CASSKATGGFTEAFF,TGTGCCAGCAGTAAAGCGACAGGGGGCTTCACTGAAGCTTTCTTT
17,TRBV6-1,once,TRBJ1-5,NA,CASSVIQGRMGNQPQHF,TGTGCCAGCAGTGTGATACAGGGAAGGATGGGCAATCAGCCCCAGCATTTT
15,TRBV7-2,NA,TRBJ2-7,NA,CASSLASGGGYEQYF,TGTGCCAGCAGCTTAGCGTCAGGGGGAGGCTACGAGCAGTACTTC
14,TRBV2,NA,TRBJ2-3,NA,CASSEMVTTDTQYF,TGTGCCAGCAGTGAAATGGTGACCACAGATACGCAGTATTTT
15,TRBV28,NA,TRBJ1-6,NA,CASTGGSSYNSPLHF,TGTGCCAGCACCGGGGGGAGCTCCTATAATTCACCCCTCCACTTT
14,TRBV12-5,once,TRBJ1-2,NA,CASGLNRIYYGYTF,TGTGCTAGTGGTTTGAACAGGATCTACTATGGCTACACCTTC
16,TRBV19,NA,TRBJ1-6,TRBD1,CASSADGQGDPSPLHF,TGTGCCAGTAGTGCCGACGGACAGGGGGACCCTTCACCCCTCCACTTT
13,TRBV27,once,TRBJ1-5,NA,CASSLTRNQPQHF,TGTGCCAGCAGCCTTACACGGAATCAGCCCCAGCATTTT
14,TRBV5-1,NA,TRBJ1-2,TRBD1,CASSLRQGSYGYTF,TGCGCCAGCAGCTTACGACAGGGCTCCTATGGCTACACCTTC
13,TRBV7-2,once,TRBJ1-1,NA,CASSLGPRGEAFF,TGTGCCAGCAGCTTAGGACCACGAGGGGAAGCTTTCTTT
17,TRBV7-8,NA,TRBJ2-1,TRBD2,CASSPRTSGRVYNEQFF,TGTGCCAGCAGCCCCAGGACTAGCGGGCGGGTCTACAATGAGCAGTTCTTC
14,TRBV27,NA,TRBJ2-7,TRBD1,CASSLNGDSYEQYF,TGTGCCAGCAGTTTGAATGGGGACAGCTACGAGCAGTACTTC
15,TRBV28,NA,TRBJ1-2,NA,CASSLRPGSGYGYTF,TGTGCCAGCAGTTTACGCCCAGGGTCGGGATATGGCTACACCTTC
13,TRBV10-3,NA,TRBJ1-1,NA,CASRDIGNTEAFF,TGTGCCTCCCGGGACATAGGGAACACTGAAGCTTTCTTT
16,TRBV9,NA,TRBJ2-1,TRBD2,CASSTGTSGVYNEQFF,TGTGCCAGCAGCACCGGGACTAGCGGGGTGTACAATGAGCAGTTCTTC
16,TRBV19,NA,TRBJ1-5,NA,CASSGGRIKINQPQHF,TGTGCCAGTAGTGGCGGACGGATCAAGATCAATCAGCCCCAGCATTTT
15,TRBV5-1,NA,TRBJ2-2,NA,CASSLATGAPGELFF,TGCGCCAGCAGCTTGGCGACAGGAGCCCCCGGGGAGCTGTTTTTT
19,TRBV28,NA,TRBJ1-1,TRBD1,CASSLPGQQPDLLNTEAFF,TGTGCCAGCAGTTTACCGGGACAGCAACCAGACCTTCTGAACACTGAAGCTTTCTTT
14,TRBV9,NA,TRBJ1-2,NA,CASSVVSSNYGYTF,TGTGCCAGCAGCGTAGTCTCTTCTAACTATGGCTACACCTTC
15,TRBV5-1,NA,TRBJ1-5,NA,CASSLTVGPNQPQHF,TGCGCCAGCAGCTTGACTGTGGGACCGAATCAGCCCCAGCATTTT
15,TRBV28,NA,TRBJ1-5,NA,CASSLMVYSNQPQHF,TGTGCCAGCAGTTTAATGGTCTATAGCAATCAGCCCCAGCATTTT
17,TRBV4-2,NA,TRBJ2-1,TRBD2,CASSQLPGTNSYNEQFF,TGTGCCAGCAGCCAGCTTCCTGGGACTAACTCCTACAATGAGCAGTTCTTC
20,TRBV27,NA,TRBJ1-6,NA,CASSLDPRRTLTSYNSPLHF,TGTGCCAGCAGTCTCGATCCACGGAGAACCTTGACCTCCTATAATTCACCCCTCCACTTT
11,TRBV10-3,NA,TRBJ2-5,NA,CAISAGETQYF,TGTGCCATCAGCGCAGGAGAGACCCAGTACTTC
16,TRBV15,NA,TRBJ2-2,NA,CATSTSRVGNTGELFF,TGTGCCACCAGCACCTCCAGGGTCGGGAACACCGGGGAGCTGTTTTTT
15,TRBV5-4,NA,TRBJ1-2,TRBD1,CASSLMTGTGNGYTF,TGTGCCAGCAGCTTGATGACCGGGACAGGGAATGGCTACACCTTC
12,TRBV3-1/TRBV3-2,NA,TRBJ1-3,NA,CASSQKRNTIYF,TGTGCCAGCAGCCAGAAGAGAAACACCATATATTTT
15,TRBV13,once,TRBJ2-5,NA,CASSLGQVEQETQYF,TGTGCCAGCAGCTTAGGACAGGTCGAACAAGAGACCCAGTACTTC
14,TRBV7-2,NA,TRBJ1-5,NA,CASSLTGHNQPQHF,TGTGCCAGCAGCCTGACGGGGCACAATCAGCCCCAGCATTTT
15,TRBV6-5,NA,TRBJ2-2,TRBD2,CASSERGGLTGELFF,TGTGCCAGCAGCGAGCGGGGGGGCCTCACCGGGGAGCTGTTTTTT
17,TRBV7-2,NA,TRBJ2-3,TRBD2,CASSPTSGTLGTDTQYF,TGTGCCAGCAGCCCGACTAGCGGGACCCTTGGCACAGATACGCAGTATTTT
15,TRBV7-8,NA,TRBJ2-1,TRBD2,CASSGTSGGYNEQFF,TGTGCCAGCAGCGGGACTAGCGGGGGTTACAATGAGCAGTTCTTC
14,TRBV19,NA,TRBJ1-1,NA,CASSTTRTTLEAFF,TGTGCCAGTAGCACGACTCGGACAACCCTCGAAGCTTTCTTT
14,TRBV2,NA,TRBJ1-1,NA,CASDPTPMNTEAFF,TGTGCCAGCGACCCGACACCGATGAACACTGAAGCTTTCTTT
19,TRBV5-6,once,TRBJ1-1,TRBD1,CASSRSWEGQGRSGTEAFF,TGTGCCAGCAGCCGATCTTGGGAGGGACAGGGGCGGTCGGGCACTGAAGCTTTCTTT